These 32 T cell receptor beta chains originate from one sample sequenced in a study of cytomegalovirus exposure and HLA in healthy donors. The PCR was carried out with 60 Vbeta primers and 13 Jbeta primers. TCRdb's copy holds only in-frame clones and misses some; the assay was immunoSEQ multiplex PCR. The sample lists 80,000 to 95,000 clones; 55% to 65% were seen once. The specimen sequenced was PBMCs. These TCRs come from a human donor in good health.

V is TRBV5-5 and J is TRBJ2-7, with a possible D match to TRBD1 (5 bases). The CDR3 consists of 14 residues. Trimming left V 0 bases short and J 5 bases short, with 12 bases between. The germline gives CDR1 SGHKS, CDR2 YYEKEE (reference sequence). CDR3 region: CASSLVQGQHEQYF. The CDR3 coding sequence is TGTGCCAGCAGCTTGGTTCAGGGCCAACACGAGCAGTACTTC.

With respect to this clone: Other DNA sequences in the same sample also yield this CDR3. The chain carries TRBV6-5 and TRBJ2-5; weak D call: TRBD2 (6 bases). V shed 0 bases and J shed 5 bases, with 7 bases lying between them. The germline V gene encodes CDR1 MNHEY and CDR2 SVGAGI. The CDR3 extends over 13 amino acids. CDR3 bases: TGTGCCAGCAGTTACTCAGGGAGGGAGACCCAGTACTTC. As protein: CASSYSGRETQYF.

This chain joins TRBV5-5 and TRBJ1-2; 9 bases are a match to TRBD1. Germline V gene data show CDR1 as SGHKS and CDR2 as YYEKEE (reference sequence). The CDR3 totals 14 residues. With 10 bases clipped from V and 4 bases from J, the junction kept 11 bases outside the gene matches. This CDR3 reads CASLGGTGIYGYTF. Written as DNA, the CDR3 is TGTGCCTCCCTTGGGGGGACAGGGATCTATGGCTACACCTTC. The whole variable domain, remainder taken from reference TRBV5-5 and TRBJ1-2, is DAGVTQSPTHLIKTRGQQVTLRCSPISGHKSVSWYQQVLGQGPQFIFQYYEKEERGRGNFPDRFSARQFPNYSSELNVNALLLGDSALYLCASLGGTGIYGYTFGSGTRLTVV.

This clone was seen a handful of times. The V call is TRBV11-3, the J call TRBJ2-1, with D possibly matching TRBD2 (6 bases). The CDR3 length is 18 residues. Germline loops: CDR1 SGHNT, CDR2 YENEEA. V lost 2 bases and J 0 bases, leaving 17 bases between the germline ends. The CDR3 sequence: CASSLLLAAISSYNEQFF. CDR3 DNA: TGTGCCAGCAGCTTATTACTAGCTGCGATCAGCTCCTACAATGAGCAGTTCTTC.

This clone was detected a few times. CDR3 nucleotide sequence: TGTGCCAGCAGCTTGAGTCGGGGAAAGACCCAGTACTTC. Its translation is CASSLSRGKTQYF. The V call is TRBV11-3, the J call TRBJ2-5, with D perhaps matching TRBD2 (5 bases). V was trimmed by 3 bases and J by 6 bases, leaving 11 bases between them. The germline gives CDR1 SGHNT, CDR2 YENEEA. The CDR3 contains 13 residues.

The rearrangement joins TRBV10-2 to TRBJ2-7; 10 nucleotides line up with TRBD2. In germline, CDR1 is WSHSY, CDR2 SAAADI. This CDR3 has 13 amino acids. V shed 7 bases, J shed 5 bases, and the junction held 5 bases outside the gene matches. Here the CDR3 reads CASTGLAGDEQYF. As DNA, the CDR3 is TGCGCCAGCACGGGGCTAGCGGGGGACGAGCAGTACTTC.

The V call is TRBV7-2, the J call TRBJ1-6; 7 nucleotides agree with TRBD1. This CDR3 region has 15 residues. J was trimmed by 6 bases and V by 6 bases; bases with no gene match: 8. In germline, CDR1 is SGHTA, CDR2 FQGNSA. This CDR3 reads CASRSRTGGNSPLHF. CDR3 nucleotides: TGTGCCAGCAGGTCTCGGACAGGCGGTAATTCACCCCTCCACTTT.

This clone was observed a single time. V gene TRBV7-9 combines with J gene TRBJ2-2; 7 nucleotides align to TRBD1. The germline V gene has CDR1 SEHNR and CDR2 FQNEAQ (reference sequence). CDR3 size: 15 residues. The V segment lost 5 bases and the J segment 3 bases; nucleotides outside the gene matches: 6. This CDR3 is CASSPRDRDTGELFF. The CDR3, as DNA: TGTGCCAGCAGCCCCCGGGACAGAGACACCGGGGAGCTGTTTTTT.

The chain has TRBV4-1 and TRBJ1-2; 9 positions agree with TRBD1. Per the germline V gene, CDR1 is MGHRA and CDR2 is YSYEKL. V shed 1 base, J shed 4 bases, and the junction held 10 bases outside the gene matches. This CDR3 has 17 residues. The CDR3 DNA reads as TGCGCCAGCAGCCAAGTTGTGGGGACAGGGACGGGCTATGGCTACACCTTC. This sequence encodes CASSQVVGTGTGYGYTF.

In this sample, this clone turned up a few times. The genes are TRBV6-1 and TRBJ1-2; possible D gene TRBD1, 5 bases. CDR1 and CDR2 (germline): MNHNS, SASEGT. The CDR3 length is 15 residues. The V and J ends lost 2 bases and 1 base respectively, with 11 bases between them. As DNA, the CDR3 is TGTGCCAGCAGTGAATCCCGGGGGGGTAACTATGGCTACACCTTC. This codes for CASSESRGGNYGYTF.

CDR3 coding DNA: TGTGCCAGCGGTTCAGGGGCGGGTGGCTACACCTTC. Its translation: CASGSGAGGYTF. The chain recombines TRBV6-5 with TRBJ1-2, with D possibly TRBD1 on 6 matching bases. This CDR3 spans 12 amino acids. CDR1 is MNHEY, CDR2 SVGAGI, per germline. V was cut by 8 bases and J by 7 bases, with 14 bases left in between.

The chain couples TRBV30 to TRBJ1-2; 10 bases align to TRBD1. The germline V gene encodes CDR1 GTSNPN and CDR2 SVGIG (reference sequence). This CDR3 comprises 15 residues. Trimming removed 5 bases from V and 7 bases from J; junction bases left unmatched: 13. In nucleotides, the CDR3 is TGTGCCTGGGATATAATAGGGACAGGGGAAGTTGGCTACACCTTC. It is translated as CAWDIIGTGEVGYTF.

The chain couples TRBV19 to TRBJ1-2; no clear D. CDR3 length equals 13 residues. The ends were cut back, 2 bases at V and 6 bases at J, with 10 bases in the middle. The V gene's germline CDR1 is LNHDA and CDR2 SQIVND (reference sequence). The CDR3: CASSIFGIHGYTF. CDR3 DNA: TGTGCCAGTAGTATATTCGGTATCCATGGCTACACCTTC.

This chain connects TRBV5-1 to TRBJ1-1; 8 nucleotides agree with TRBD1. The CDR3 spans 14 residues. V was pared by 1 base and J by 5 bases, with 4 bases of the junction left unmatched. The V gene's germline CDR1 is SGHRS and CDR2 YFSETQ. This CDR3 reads CASSLSGGLTEAFF. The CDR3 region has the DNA TGCGCCAGCAGCTTGTCAGGGGGCTTAACTGAAGCTTTCTTT.

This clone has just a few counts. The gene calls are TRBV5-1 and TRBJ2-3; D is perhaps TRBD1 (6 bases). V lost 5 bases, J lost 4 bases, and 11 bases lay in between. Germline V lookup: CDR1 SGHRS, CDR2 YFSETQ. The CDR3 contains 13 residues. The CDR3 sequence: CASSRQGPDTQYF. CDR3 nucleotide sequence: TGCGCCAGCAGTCGGCAGGGGCCAGATACGCAGTATTTT.

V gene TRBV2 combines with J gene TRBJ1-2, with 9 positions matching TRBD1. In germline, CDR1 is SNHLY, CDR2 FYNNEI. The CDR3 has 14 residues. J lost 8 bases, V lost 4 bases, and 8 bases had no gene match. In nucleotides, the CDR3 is TGTGCCAGCAGTGTTCTCCGGACAGGGGACGGCTACACCTTC. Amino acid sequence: CASSVLRTGDGYTF.

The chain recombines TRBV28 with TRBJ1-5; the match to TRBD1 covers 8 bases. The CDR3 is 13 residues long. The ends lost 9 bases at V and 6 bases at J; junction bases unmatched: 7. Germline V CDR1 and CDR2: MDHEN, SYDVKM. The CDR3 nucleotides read TGTGCCAGTGGTGGACAGGGAACTCAGCCCCAGCATTTT. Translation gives CASGGQGTQPQHF.

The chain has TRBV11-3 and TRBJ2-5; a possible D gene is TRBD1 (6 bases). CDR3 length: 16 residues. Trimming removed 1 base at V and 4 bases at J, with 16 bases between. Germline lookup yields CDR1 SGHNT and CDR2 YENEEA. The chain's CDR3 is CASSLGSVGAGETQYF. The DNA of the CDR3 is TGTGCCAGCAGCTTAGGTTCGGTGGGGGCTGGAGAGACCCAGTACTTC.

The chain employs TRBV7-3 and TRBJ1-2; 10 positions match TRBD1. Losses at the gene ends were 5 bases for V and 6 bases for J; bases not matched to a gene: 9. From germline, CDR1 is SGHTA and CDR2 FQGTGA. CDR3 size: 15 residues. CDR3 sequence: CASSPGTGAGNGYTF. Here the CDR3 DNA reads TGTGCCAGCAGCCCTGGGACAGGGGCTGGTAATGGCTACACCTTC.

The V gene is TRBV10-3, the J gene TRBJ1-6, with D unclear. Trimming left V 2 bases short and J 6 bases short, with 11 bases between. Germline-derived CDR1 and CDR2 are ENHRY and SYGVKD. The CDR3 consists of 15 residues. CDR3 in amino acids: CAISEGLVSNSPLHF. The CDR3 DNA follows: TGTGCCATCAGTGAGGGCCTCGTCTCTAATTCACCCCTCCACTTT.

CDR3 sequence (DNA): TGTGCCAGCAGCTTGCGCAGGGGAGATTCACCCCTCCACTTT. Protein sequence: CASSLRRGDSPLHF. The V call is TRBV5-5, the J call TRBJ1-6, with D maybe TRBD1 (6 bases). Trimming removed 1 base at V and 8 bases at J, with 10 bases between. This CDR3 has 14 amino acids. Germline V gene data show CDR1 as SGHKS and CDR2 as YYEKEE (reference sequence). The full variable domain, completed using reference TRBV5-5 and TRBJ1-6, is DAGVTQSPTHLIKTRGQQVTLRCSPISGHKSVSWYQQVLGQGPQFIFQYYEKEERGRGNFPDRFSARQFPNYSSELNVNALLLGDSALYLCASSLRRGDSPLHFGNGTRLTVT.

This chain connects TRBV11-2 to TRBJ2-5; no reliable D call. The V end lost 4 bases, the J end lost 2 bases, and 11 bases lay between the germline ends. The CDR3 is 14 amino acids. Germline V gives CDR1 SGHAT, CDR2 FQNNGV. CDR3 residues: CASSSRKTQETQYF. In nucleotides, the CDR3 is TGTGCCAGCAGCTCGCGAAAAACTCAAGAGACCCAGTACTTC.

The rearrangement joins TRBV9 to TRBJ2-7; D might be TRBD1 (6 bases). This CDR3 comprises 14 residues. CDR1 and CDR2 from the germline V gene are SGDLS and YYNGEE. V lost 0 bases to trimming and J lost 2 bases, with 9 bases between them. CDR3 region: CASSVEQGAYEQYF. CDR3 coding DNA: TGTGCCAGCAGCGTAGAACAGGGAGCCTACGAGCAGTACTTC.

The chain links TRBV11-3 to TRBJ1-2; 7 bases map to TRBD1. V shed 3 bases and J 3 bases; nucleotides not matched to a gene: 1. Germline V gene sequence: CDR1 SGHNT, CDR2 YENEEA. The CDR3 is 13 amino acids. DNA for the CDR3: TGTGCCAGCAGCTTTGGGACAGACTATGGCTACACCTTC. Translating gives CASSFGTDYGYTF. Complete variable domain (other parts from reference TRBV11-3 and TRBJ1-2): EAGVVQSPRYKIIEKKQPVAFWCNPISGHNTLYWYLQNLGQGPELLIRYENEEAVDDSQLPKDRFSAERLKGVDSTLKIQPAELGDSAVYLCASSFGTDYGYTFGSGTRLTVV.

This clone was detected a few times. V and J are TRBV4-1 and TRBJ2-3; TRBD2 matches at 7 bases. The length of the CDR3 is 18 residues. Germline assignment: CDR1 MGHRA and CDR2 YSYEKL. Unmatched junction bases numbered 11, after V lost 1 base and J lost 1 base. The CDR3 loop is CASSQGPQRGVGTDTQYF. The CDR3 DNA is TGCGCCAGCAGCCAAGGACCCCAACGGGGGGTAGGCACAGATACGCAGTATTTT.

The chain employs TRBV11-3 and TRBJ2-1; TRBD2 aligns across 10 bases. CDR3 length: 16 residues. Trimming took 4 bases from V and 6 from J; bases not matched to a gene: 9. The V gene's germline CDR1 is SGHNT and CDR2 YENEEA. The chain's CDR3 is CASSSRSGGIFNEQFF. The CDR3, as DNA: TGTGCCAGCAGCTCCCGTAGCGGGGGGATCTTCAATGAGCAGTTCTTC.

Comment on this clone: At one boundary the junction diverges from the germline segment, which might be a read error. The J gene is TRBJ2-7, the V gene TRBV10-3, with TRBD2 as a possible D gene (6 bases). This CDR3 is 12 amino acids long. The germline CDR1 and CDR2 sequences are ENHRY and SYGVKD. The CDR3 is CAISESGRDGHF. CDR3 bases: TGTGCCATCAGTGAGAGCGGGCGAGACGGACACTTC.

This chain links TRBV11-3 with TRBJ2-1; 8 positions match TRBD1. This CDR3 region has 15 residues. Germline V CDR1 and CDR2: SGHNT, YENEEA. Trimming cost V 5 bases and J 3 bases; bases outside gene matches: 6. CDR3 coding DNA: TGTGCCAGCAGCCTAGGACAGGGCGTCTACAATGAGCAGTTCTTC. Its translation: CASSLGQGVYNEQFF.

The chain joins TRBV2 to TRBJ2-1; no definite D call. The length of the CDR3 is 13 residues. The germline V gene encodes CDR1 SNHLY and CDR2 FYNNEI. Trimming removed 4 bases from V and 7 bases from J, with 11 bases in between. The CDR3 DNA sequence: TGTGCCAGCAGTGTGTACCCAGTTAATGAGCAGTTCTTC. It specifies CASSVYPVNEQFF.

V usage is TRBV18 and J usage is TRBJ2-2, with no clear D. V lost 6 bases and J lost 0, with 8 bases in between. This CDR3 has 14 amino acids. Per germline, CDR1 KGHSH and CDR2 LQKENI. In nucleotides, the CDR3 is TGTGCCAGCTCTCCCCTAGCGAACACCGGGGAGCTGTTTTTT. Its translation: CASSPLANTGELFF.

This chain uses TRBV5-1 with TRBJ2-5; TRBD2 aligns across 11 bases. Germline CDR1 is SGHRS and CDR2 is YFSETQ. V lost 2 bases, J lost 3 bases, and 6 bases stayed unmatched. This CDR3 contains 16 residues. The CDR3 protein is CASSFDFSGGEETQYF. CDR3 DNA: TGCGCCAGCAGCTTCGATTTTAGCGGGGGGGAAGAGACCCAGTACTTC.

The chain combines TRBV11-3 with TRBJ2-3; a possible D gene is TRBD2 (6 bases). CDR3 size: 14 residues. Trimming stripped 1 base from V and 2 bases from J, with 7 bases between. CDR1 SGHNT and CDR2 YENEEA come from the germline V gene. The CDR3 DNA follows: TGTGCCAGCAGCTTAGGGGGGGTCACAGATACGCAGTATTTT. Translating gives CASSLGGVTDTQYF.